What follows are 20 T cell receptor beta chains derived from one specimen sequenced in a study of blood T cell repertoires in COVID-19. Method: immunoSEQ multiplex PCR; TCRdb's copy keeps in-frame clones and lacks some. Of around 150,000 clones listed, 75% to 90% are singletons. The specimen sequenced was peripheral blood. The receptors originated from a woman between 55 and 75 years old with active or convalescent COVID-19.

This chain's CDR3 is CASSLQASGVTGELFF. The CDR3 nucleotides read TGTGCCAGCAGCTTACAGGCTAGCGGGGTGACCGGGGAGCTGTTTTTT. The chain couples TRBV7-8 to TRBJ2-2; 9 bases agree with TRBD2. The length of the CDR3 is 16 residues. Trimming cost V 2 bases and J 5 bases; bases outside gene matches: 6. From germline, CDR1 is SGHVS and CDR2 FQNEAQ.

Notes on this clone: One end of the junction fails to match germline, which may point to a read error. The V and J genes are TRBV7-7 and TRBJ2-5, with a possible D match to TRBD1 (6 bases). The CDR3 contains 14 residues. Germline CDR1 reads SSHAT; CDR2 reads FNYEAQ (reference sequence). The CDR3 DNA follows: TGTGCTAGCAGCCCTTTGGGGGCCCGGGAGACCCAGTACTTC. It specifies CASSPLGARETQYF.

As regards this clone: The germline gene is not matched at one end of the junction; a read error may be the cause. The V call is TRBV9, the J call TRBJ2-1; the match to TRBD2 covers 9 bases. CDR3 length: 14 residues. Germline CDR1 is SGDLS and CDR2 is YYNGEE. The chain's CDR3 is CACSGGGAWDEQFF. The CDR3 DNA sequence: TGTGCCTGCAGCGGCGGGGGGGCCTGGGATGAGCAGTTCTTC.

The chain carries TRBV5-1 and TRBJ1-1; 10 positions match TRBD1. Germline values: CDR1 SGHRS, CDR2 YFSETQ. The V gene end was trimmed by 4 bases and the J gene end by 6 bases; junction bases not matched to a gene: 6. This CDR3 is built from 14 residues. This chain's CDR3 is CASSRRQGAAEAFF. Written as DNA, the CDR3 is TGCGCCAGCAGCAGGAGACAGGGGGCCGCTGAAGCTTTCTTT.

The V gene is TRBV2, the J gene TRBJ1-2, with unresolved D. The CDR3 totals 11 residues. Deletions cut 5 bases from V and 7 bases from J, with 8 bases between. Germline V gene sequence: CDR1 SNHLY, CDR2 FYNNEI. The CDR3 reads CASSLNSGYTF. DNA for the CDR3: TGTGCCAGCAGTTTAAACAGTGGCTACACCTTC.

The V call is TRBV20-1, the J call TRBJ2-3; D gene uncertain. The CDR3 is made up of 12 amino acids. The ends were cut back, 4 bases at V and 5 bases at J, with 10 bases in the middle. Germline CDR1 DFQATT, CDR2 SNEGSKA (reference sequence). The CDR3 sequence is CSATDVRDTQYF. CDR3 sequence (DNA): TGCAGTGCTACTGATGTTAGAGATACGCAGTATTTT.

The chain uses TRBV6-5 and TRBJ1-1; weak D call: TRBD1 (5 bases). Germline values: CDR1 MNHEY, CDR2 SVGAGI. The CDR3 loop spans 13 amino acids. Trimming removed 7 bases at V and 2 bases at J, with 11 bases between. CDR3 residues: CASNQGINTEAFF. CDR3 DNA: TGTGCCAGCAACCAGGGTATCAACACTGAAGCTTTCTTT.

This chain uses TRBV27 with TRBJ1-6, with TRBD1 as a possible D gene (6 bases). This CDR3 is built from 14 residues. From germline, CDR1 is MNHEY and CDR2 SMNVEV (reference sequence). V lost 3 bases and J 7 bases, leaving 10 bases between the germline ends. CDR3 in DNA: TGTGCCAGCAGTTTTGGGCAGGGGAATTCACCCCTCCACTTT. It translates to CASSFGQGNSPLHF.

The chain is built from TRBV19 and TRBJ1-2, with 7 bases identical to TRBD1. Germline CDR1 and CDR2: LNHDA and SQIVND (reference sequence). V shed 4 bases, J shed 5 bases, and the junction held 7 bases outside the gene matches. The CDR3 is 14 amino acids. CDR3 sequence reads: CASSTVPGQYGYTF. Written as DNA, the CDR3 is TGTGCCAGTAGTACGGTTCCGGGACAGTATGGCTACACCTTC.

The V gene is TRBV6-1, the J gene TRBJ1-2; TRBD1 is a possible D gene (5 bases). V was clipped by 3 bases and J by 5 bases, with 10 bases between them. Germline CDR1 is MNHNS and CDR2 is SASEGT. The CDR3 totals 13 residues. CDR3 residues: CASSETVEYGYTF. The CDR3 DNA reads TGTGCCAGCAGTGAGACAGTAGAGTATGGCTACACCTTC.

The chain joins TRBV10-3 to TRBJ2-1, with 9 positions matching TRBD1. The CDR3 has 16 residues. Germline loops: CDR1 ENHRY, CDR2 SYGVKD. Trimming cost V 6 bases and J 0 bases; bases outside gene matches: 6. The CDR3 nucleotides are TGTGCCATCAGGGAGGCGACAGGGGGCTCCTACAATGAGCAGTTCTTC. Translating gives CAIREATGGSYNEQFF.

Here the CDR3 reads CAWSQEASVEQYF. CDR3 coding DNA: TGTGCCTGGAGTCAGGAGGCTAGCGTCGAGCAGTACTTC. The V call is TRBV30, the J call TRBJ2-7, with D perhaps matching TRBD2 (6 bases). The V gene's germline CDR1 is GTSNPN and CDR2 SVGIG (reference sequence). The CDR3 is 13 amino acids. V gave up 2 bases and J gave up 6 bases, with 14 bases separating them. Variable domain in full (rest from reference TRBV30 and TRBJ2-7): SQTIHQWPATLVQPVGSPLSLECTVEGTSNPNLYWYRQAAGRGLQLLFYSVGIGQISSEVPQNLSASRPQDRQFILSSKKLLLSDSGFYLCAWSQEASVEQYFGPGTRLTVT.

The chain combines TRBV15 with TRBJ1-3, with TRBD1 as a possible D gene (6 bases). Germline-derived CDR1 and CDR2 are LNHNV and YYDKDF (reference sequence). CDR3 size: 14 residues. V lost 3 bases and J lost 2, with 8 bases in between. CDR3 coding DNA: TGTGCCACCAGCAGTGGGACACCTGGAAACACCATATATTTT. This encodes CATSSGTPGNTIYF.

V usage is TRBV12-3 or TRBV12-4 and J usage is TRBJ1-5, with 7 positions matching TRBD1. V shed 7 bases, J shed 2 bases, and the junction held 2 bases outside the gene matches. CDR3 length: 13 residues. The CDR3 loop reads CASTGTGNQPQHF. The CDR3 DNA sequence: TGTGCCAGCACCGGGACAGGCAATCAGCCCCAGCATTTT.

The chain has TRBV19 and TRBJ2-7; TRBD1 matches 9 bases. The CDR3 runs 14 residues. The trim removed 4 bases at V and 6 bases at J, leaving 7 bases unmatched. Per the germline V gene, CDR1 is LNHDA and CDR2 is SQIVND (reference sequence). The CDR3 spells CASSTPGTGTEQYF. The CDR3 nucleotides are TGTGCCAGTAGTACCCCCGGGACAGGGACCGAGCAGTACTTC.

V gene TRBV19 combines with J gene TRBJ2-6; TRBD2 agrees at 7 bases. After removal of 2 bases from V and 2 bases from J, the junction contained 12 bases not matched to a gene. The CDR3 runs to 19 residues. CDR1 and CDR2 from the germline V gene are LNHDA and SQIVND (reference sequence). The CDR3 protein is CASSINPGGMIAGANVLTF. The DNA of the CDR3 is TGTGCCAGTAGTATAAATCCGGGGGGAATGATTGCTGGGGCCAACGTCCTGACTTTC.

The chain links TRBV3-1 (or the pseudogene TRBV3-2) to TRBJ1-1; a weak D match, TRBD1 (5 bases). The V end lost 1 base, the J end lost 3 bases, and 12 bases lay between the germline ends. Germline values: CDR1 LGHDT, CDR2 YNNKEL (reference sequence). The CDR3 covers 15 residues. The CDR3 nucleotides are TGTGCCAGCAGCCAAGGTCGGGGGTCCCACACTGAAGCTTTCTTT. It codes for CASSQGRGSHTEAFF.

This chain joins TRBV6-1 and TRBJ1-1; no clear D gene. V lost 1 base, J lost 6 bases, and 15 bases lay in between. CDR3 size: 15 residues. Germline V gene sequence: CDR1 MNHNS, CDR2 SASEGT. CDR3 in DNA: TGTGCCAGCAGTGAAGGCTTTTTCGAGGCCGCTGAAGCTTTCTTT. Encoded protein: CASSEGFFEAAEAFF.

Here the CDR3 DNA reads TGCGCCAGCAGCCAAGTCTTTTTTAGGAGTGAAGCTTTCTTT. Protein: CASSQVFFRSEAFF. The rearrangement uses TRBV4-3 and TRBJ1-1; D remains unclear. V gave up 1 base and J gave up 7 bases, with 13 bases separating them. This CDR3 comprises 14 residues. The V gene's germline CDR1 is LGHNA and CDR2 YSLEER.

Only one count was recorded for this clone. The chain joins TRBV6-4 to TRBJ1-1; D possibly corresponds to TRBD1 (5 bases). Trimming took 4 bases from V and 6 from J, leaving 18 bases between them. Germline-derived CDR1 and CDR2 are MRHNA and SNTAGT. CDR3 size: 15 residues. CDR3 residues: CASSVNQGGDAEAFF. CDR3 DNA sequence: TGTGCCAGCAGTGTCAACCAGGGCGGTGACGCTGAAGCTTTCTTT.